This T cell receptor beta chain was obtained from a study of T cell responses to AZD1222 COVID-19 vaccine. Study-wide points: Most donors were white British, females outnumbered males, and clonal diversity was possibly underestimated. Just a handful of AZD1222 recipients tested seropositive at baseline.

The V and J ends lost 5 bases and 11 bases respectively, with 6 bases between them. Germline V gene lookup returns CDR1 DFQATT and CDR2 SNEGSKA (reference sequence). The CDR3 totals 8 residues. A note on this clone: Its target is not known.

Sequenced by immunoSEQ multiplex PCR; TCRdb stores in-frame clones only, minus some. The table includes approximately 150,000 clones, approximately 88% detected once. The clonotype comes from an adult who received the AZD1222 COVID-19 vaccine. The sample here was peripheral blood, taken 28 days after the second AZD1222 dose. The V and J genes are TRBV20-1 and TRBJ1-2, with D perhaps TRBD1 (6 bases). CDR3 residues: CSAQGYTF. In DNA form, the CDR3 reads TGCAGTGCTCAGGGGTACACCTTC.